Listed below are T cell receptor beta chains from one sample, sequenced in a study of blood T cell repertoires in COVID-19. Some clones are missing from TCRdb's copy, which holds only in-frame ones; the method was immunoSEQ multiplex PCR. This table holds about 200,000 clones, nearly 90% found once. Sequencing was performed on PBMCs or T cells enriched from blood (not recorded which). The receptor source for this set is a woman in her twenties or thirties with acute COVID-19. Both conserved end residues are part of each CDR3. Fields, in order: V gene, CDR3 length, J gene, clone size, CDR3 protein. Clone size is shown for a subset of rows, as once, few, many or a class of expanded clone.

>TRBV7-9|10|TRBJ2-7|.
CASSHEEQYF
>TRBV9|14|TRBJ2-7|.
CASSVGDSSYEQYF
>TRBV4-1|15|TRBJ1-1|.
CASSRPDLRGTEAFF
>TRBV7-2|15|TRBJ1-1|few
CASSLLGLRNTEAFF
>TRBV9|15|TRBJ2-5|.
CASSVSRWGGETQYF
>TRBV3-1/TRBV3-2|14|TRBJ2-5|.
CASSLIAGQETQYF
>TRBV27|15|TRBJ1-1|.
CASSVNRATNTEAFF
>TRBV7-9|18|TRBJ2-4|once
CASSSGQGGWVAKNIQYF
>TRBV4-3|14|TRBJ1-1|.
CASSQGGRHAEAFF
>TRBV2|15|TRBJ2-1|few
CASSENPGLYNEQFF
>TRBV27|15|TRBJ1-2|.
CASSSLGTGGIGYTF